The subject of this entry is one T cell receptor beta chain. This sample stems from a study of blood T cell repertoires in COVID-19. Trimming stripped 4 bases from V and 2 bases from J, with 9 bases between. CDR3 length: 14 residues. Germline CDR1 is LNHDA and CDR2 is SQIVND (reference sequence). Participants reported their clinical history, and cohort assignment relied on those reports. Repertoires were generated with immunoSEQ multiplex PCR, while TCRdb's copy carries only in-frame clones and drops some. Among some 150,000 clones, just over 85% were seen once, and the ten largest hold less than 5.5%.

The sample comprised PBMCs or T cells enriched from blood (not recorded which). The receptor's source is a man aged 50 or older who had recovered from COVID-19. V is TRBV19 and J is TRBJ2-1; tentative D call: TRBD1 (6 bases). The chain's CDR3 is CASSSRTAYNEQFF. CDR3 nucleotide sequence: TGTGCCAGTAGTAGTCGGACAGCCTACAATGAGCAGTTCTTC.